Following are 32 T cell receptor beta chains from one sample sequenced in a study of blood T cell repertoires in COVID-19. TCRdb's copy holds only in-frame clones and misses some; the assay was immunoSEQ multiplex PCR. Of 160,000 or so clones listed, 80% to 90% were seen once; the top ten hold roughly 1%. Sequenced: peripheral blood. The receptors derive from a man in his forties with acute or convalescent COVID-19.

The chain joins TRBV28 to TRBJ2-3; 8 bases map to TRBD2. The CDR3 extends over 14 amino acids. CDR1 is MDHEN and CDR2 is SYDVKM in the germline V gene. V lost 8 bases and J lost 5; bases outside the gene matches: 9. The DNA for the CDR3 is TGTGCCAGCGGCCCGGGACTAGGGGTAGATACGCAGTATTTT. Translating it yields CASGPGLGVDTQYF. Variable domain in full (rest from reference TRBV28 and TRBJ2-3): DVKVTQSSRYLVKRTGEKVFLECVQDMDHENMFWYRQDPGLGLRLIYFSYDVKMKEKGDIPEGYSVSREKKERFSLILESASTNQTSMYLCASGPGLGVDTQYFGPGTRLTVL.

This clone was seen only a few times. The chain uses TRBV6-5 and TRBJ1-2; D remains ambiguous. Germline assignment: CDR1 MNHEY and CDR2 SVGAGI. The V end lost 2 bases, the J end lost 0 bases, and 7 bases lay between the germline ends. The CDR3 extends over 14 amino acids. Here the CDR3 DNA reads TGTGCCAGCAGTTACGCTCACTCTAACTATGGCTACACCTTC. Its translation: CASSYAHSNYGYTF.

The chain is built from TRBV15 and TRBJ2-7, with 9 bases fitting TRBD2. Looked up from germline, CDR1 is LNHNV and CDR2 is YYDKDF (reference sequence). The length of the CDR3 is 19 residues. The trim removed 4 bases at V and 2 bases at J, leaving 18 bases unmatched. CDR3 coding DNA: TGTGCCACCAGCACTCCGACCCTTAGCGGGGGCCTTAACCCCTACGAGCAGTACTTC. Its protein product is CATSTPTLSGGLNPYEQYF.

The J gene is TRBJ1-1, the V gene TRBV15; tentatively, D is TRBD1 (5 bases). CDR1 LNHNV and CDR2 YYDKDF come from the germline V gene (reference sequence). V was cut by 3 bases and J by 10 bases, with 12 bases left in between. This CDR3 has 12 residues. The CDR3 DNA follows: TGTGCCACCAGCAGGGGGGACTCTATAGCTTTCTTT. Residues: CATSRGDSIAFF. The entire variable domain, with the rest obtained from reference TRBV15 and TRBJ1-1, is as follows: DAMVIQNPRYQVTQFGKPVTLSCSQTLNHNVMYWYQQKSSQAPKLLFHYYDKDFNNEADTPDNFQSRRPNTSFCFLDIRSPGLGDTAMYLCATSRGDSIAFFGQGTRLTVV.

This rearrangement joins TRBV4-3 to TRBJ1-2, with TRBD1 as a possible D gene (5 bases). The CDR3 loop spans 14 amino acids. V lost 2 bases and J lost 9, with 16 bases in between. Germline V gene data show CDR1 as LGHNA and CDR2 as YSLEER. CDR3 sequence (DNA): TGCGCCAGCAGCCAAATGCGGGGCTCAGGCCGCTACACCTTC. Amino acid sequence: CASSQMRGSGRYTF.

J is TRBJ1-2 and V is TRBV28, with 7 bases lining up with TRBD1. This CDR3 is 14 amino acids long. Germline V gene data show CDR1 as MDHEN and CDR2 as SYDVKM. With V trimmed by 6 bases and J by 4 bases, 8 bases remained unmatched. The CDR3 loop reads CASSRQGVGYGYTF. CDR3 nucleotides: TGTGCCAGCAGCCGACAGGGAGTTGGCTATGGCTACACCTTC.

J is TRBJ1-5 and V is TRBV9, with D maybe TRBD1 (5 bases). Trimming removed 3 bases from V and 1 base from J, with 11 bases in between. From germline, CDR1 is SGDLS and CDR2 YYNGEE. CDR3 length equals 15 residues. The CDR3 region is CASSAGGGSNQPQHF. The CDR3 DNA reads TGTGCCAGCAGCGCGGGGGGGGGAAGCAATCAGCCCCAGCATTTT.

This chain joins TRBV2 and TRBJ2-7; D may be TRBD2 (5 bases). The CDR3 is 14 amino acids. V was cut by 4 bases and J by 0 bases, with 10 bases left in between. From germline, CDR1 is SNHLY and CDR2 FYNNEI. DNA of the CDR3: TGTGCCAGCAGTGCTCAGCGGTACTCCTACGAGCAGTACTTC. Its protein product is CASSAQRYSYEQYF.

The rearrangement uses TRBV30 and TRBJ2-2; TRBD2 aligns across 8 bases. This CDR3 comprises 17 residues. Germline V gene sequence: CDR1 GTSNPN, CDR2 SVGIG (reference sequence). V shed 2 bases and J 1 base; nucleotides not matched to a gene: 9. CDR3 amino acids: CAWSPGWAGGNTGELFF. As DNA, the CDR3 is TGTGCCTGGAGTCCCGGTTGGGCGGGGGGGAACACCGGGGAGCTGTTTTTT.

V gene TRBV10-3 combines with J gene TRBJ1-5; weak D call: TRBD1 (6 bases). From germline, CDR1 is ENHRY and CDR2 SYGVKD. The V end was cut by 6 bases, the J end by 0 bases, with 12 bases between. The CDR3 spans 15 residues. The DNA for the CDR3 is TGTGCCATCAGGGACAGCCCCAATAGCAATCAGCCCCAGCATTTT. It encodes CAIRDSPNSNQPQHF.

The chain has TRBV19 and TRBJ1-1; possible D gene TRBD1, 6 bases. From germline, CDR1 is LNHDA and CDR2 SQIVND (reference sequence). The CDR3 length is 15 residues. V shed 9 bases and J shed 0 bases, with 17 bases lying between them. CDR3 nucleotide sequence: TGTGCCAGCGCCACAGGGACCTTTATGAACACTGAAGCTTTCTTT. Amino acid sequence: CASATGTFMNTEAFF.

V is TRBV9 and J is TRBJ2-1; 16 positions agree with TRBD2. Per the germline V gene, CDR1 is SGDLS and CDR2 is YYNGEE. There are 15 residues in the CDR3. The V segment lost 4 bases and the J segment 14 bases; nucleotides outside the gene matches: 9. The CDR3 loop is CASSPTGLAGGQEFF. The CDR3 nucleotides read TGTGCCAGCAGCCCGACGGGACTAGCGGGGGGGCAAGAGTTCTTC.

This clone was detected once. V gene TRBV6-5 combines with J gene TRBJ1-3; D is uncertain. Trimming removed 3 bases from V and 0 bases from J, with 9 bases in between. Germline V gene lookup returns CDR1 MNHEY and CDR2 SVGAGI. The CDR3 runs 15 residues. The CDR3 nucleotides read TGTGCCAGCAGTTATGGGCAGGCCTCTGGAAACACCATATATTTT. Translating it yields CASSYGQASGNTIYF.

J is TRBJ1-2 and V is TRBV6-5; D ambiguous. V lost 5 bases and J lost 8, with 12 bases in between. CDR1 and CDR2 (germline): MNHEY, SVGAGI. The CDR3 is made up of 12 amino acids. The CDR3 region is CASSTKKSGYTF. The DNA of the CDR3 is TGTGCCAGCAGTACCAAAAAGAGCGGCTACACCTTC.

This clone was seen a handful of times. J is TRBJ2-2 and V is TRBV11-3, with 8 bases that match TRBD1. After removal of 5 bases from V and 3 bases from J, the junction contained 2 bases not matched to a gene. Germline-derived CDR1 and CDR2 are SGHNT and YENEEA. The CDR3 loop spans 14 amino acids. DNA for the CDR3: TGTGCCAGCAGCCGACAGGGGTACACCGGGGAGCTGTTTTTT. It yields the protein CASSRQGYTGELFF.

The chain recombines TRBV11-2 with TRBJ2-2; D is possibly TRBD2 (5 bases). The germline V gene encodes CDR1 SGHAT and CDR2 FQNNGV. CDR3 length: 15 amino acids. V lost 3 bases and J lost 4, with 12 bases in between. CDR3 sequence: CASSLTNSGTGELFF. The CDR3 nucleotides read TGTGCCAGCAGCTTGACTAATTCGGGCACCGGGGAGCTGTTTTTT.

The V gene is TRBV16, the J gene TRBJ1-3, with unresolved D. Trimming shortened V by 0 bases and J by 0 bases, and 9 bases separated the two germline ends. The length of the CDR3 is 16 residues. Germline V CDR1 and CDR2: KGHSY, FQNENV. This CDR3 is CASSQSGVGSGNTIYF. The CDR3 DNA follows: TGTGCCAGCAGCCAATCGGGAGTAGGCTCTGGAAACACCATATATTTT.

Here the CDR3 reads CASSYGGNTEAFF. The CDR3 DNA follows: TGTGCCAGCAGTTACGGCGGGAACACTGAAGCTTTCTTT. The chain links TRBV6-5 to TRBJ1-1, with D unresolved. Trimming left V 2 bases short and J 1 base short, with 5 bases between. Germline V gene sequence: CDR1 MNHEY, CDR2 SVGAGI. This CDR3 spans 13 amino acids.

V and J are TRBV18 and TRBJ2-3, with a weak D call TRBD2 (5 bases). CDR3 length equals 14 residues. Germline CDR1 KGHSH, CDR2 LQKENI. V was cut by 6 bases and J by 5 bases, with 15 bases left in between. The CDR3 bases are TGTGCCAGCTCCCGGGGATATGGCCTAGATACGCAGTATTTT. Its translation is CASSRGYGLDTQYF.

The genes are TRBV5-8 and TRBJ2-1; TRBD1 matches at 8 bases. The length of the CDR3 is 13 residues. Germline V gene data show CDR1 as SGHTS and CDR2 as YDEGEE. V dropped 5 bases and J dropped 8; count of bases not matched to a gene: 6. CDR3 sequence reads: CASSRTGNHEQFF. CDR3 nucleotides: TGTGCCAGCAGTCGGACAGGGAACCATGAGCAGTTCTTC.

The rearrangement uses TRBV5-1 and TRBJ2-1, with TRBD2 matching over 11 bases. The CDR3 is 16 amino acids. V gave up 4 bases and J gave up 8 bases; unmatched junction bases: 11. The germline CDR1 and CDR2 sequences are SGHRS and YFSETQ. CDR3 coding DNA: TGCGCCAGCAGCCGGACTCTTAGCGGGGGGGCATATGAGCAGTTCTTC. Its translation: CASSRTLSGGAYEQFF.

V gene TRBV13 combines with J gene TRBJ2-3; 8 nucleotides align to TRBD2. There are 15 residues in the CDR3. V shed 5 bases, J shed 5 bases, and the junction held 9 bases outside the gene matches. The germline V gene has CDR1 PRHDT and CDR2 FYEKMQ (reference sequence). The CDR3 is CASSPGGGPGDTQYF. Here the CDR3 DNA reads TGTGCCAGCAGCCCCGGCGGGGGGCCCGGAGATACGCAGTATTTT.

V is TRBV6-6 and J is TRBJ2-1, with 10 bases identical to TRBD1. Germline-derived CDR1 and CDR2 are MNHNY and SVGAGI (reference sequence). The V gene end was trimmed by 5 bases and the J gene end by 7 bases; junction bases not matched to a gene: 11. This CDR3 has 16 residues. DNA for the CDR3: TGTGCCAGCAGTCGAACCCTAGAGGACAGGGGGAATGAGCAGTTCTTC. Residues: CASSRTLEDRGNEQFF.

The genes are TRBV7-2 and TRBJ2-1; tentative D call: TRBD2 (5 bases). The V gene lost 0 bases and the J gene lost 0 bases, with 6 bases spanning the gap. Germline V gives CDR1 SGHTA, CDR2 FQGNSA. This CDR3 region has 15 residues. The CDR3 here is CASSLASVSYNEQFF. Here the CDR3 DNA reads TGTGCCAGCAGCTTAGCTAGCGTCTCCTACAATGAGCAGTTCTTC.

Here the CDR3 reads CASKPQGFGGDTQYF. The CDR3 DNA follows: TGTGCCAGTAAACCCCAGGGGTTTGGAGGAGATACGCAGTATTTT. The J gene is TRBJ2-3, the V gene TRBV19; TRBD1 might be the D (6 bases). The ends were cut back, 7 bases at V and 5 bases at J, with 19 bases in the middle. Germline lookup yields CDR1 LNHDA and CDR2 SQIVND (reference sequence). CDR3 length: 15 amino acids.

This clone has ten or more counts. This chain's CDR3 is CASSLGQGIWYTIYF. CDR3 sequence (DNA): TGTGCCAGCAGCTTAGGACAGGGGATTTGGTACACCATATATTTT. The chain combines TRBV11-2 with TRBJ1-3; 8 bases are shared with TRBD1. Germline lookup yields CDR1 SGHAT and CDR2 FQNNGV. The V and J ends lost 1 base and 8 bases, in that order; junction bases with no gene match: 7. This CDR3 is built from 15 residues.

Here the CDR3 DNA reads TGTGCCAGTAGTCCACTTCCGGGGGGGCTCGGTGCAGATACGCAGTATTTT. Its protein is CASSPLPGGLGADTQYF. The rearrangement uses TRBV19 and TRBJ2-3; 8 bases map to TRBD2. J gave up 4 bases and V 5 bases, and 14 bases lay outside the gene matches. Germline V lookup: CDR1 LNHDA, CDR2 SQIVND (reference sequence). The CDR3 sequence is 17 residues long. Supplemented by reference TRBV19 and TRBJ2-3, the full variable domain reads DGGITQSPKYLFRKEGQNVTLSCEQNLNHDAMYWYRQDPGQGLRLIYYSQIVNDFQKGDIAEGYSVSREKKESFPLTVTSAQKNPTAFYLCASSPLPGGLGADTQYFGPGTRLTVL.

This clone was detected ten times or more. The rearrangement uses TRBV5-6 and TRBJ2-7, with a tentative D call TRBD2 (6 bases). CDR3 length: 15 residues. Trimming cost V 3 bases and J 6 bases, with 19 bases left between them. Germline values: CDR1 SGHDT, CDR2 YYEEEE. The CDR3 is CASSSNRRGWVEQYF. The CDR3, as DNA: TGTGCCAGCAGCTCAAACAGGAGGGGCTGGGTCGAGCAGTACTTC.

This chain joins TRBV5-1 and TRBJ2-7; possibly TRBD1 for D (6 bases). The CDR3 contains 14 residues. Looked up from germline, CDR1 is SGHRS and CDR2 is YFSETQ. The V end was cut by 2 bases, the J end by 5 bases, with 14 bases between. CDR3 nucleotides: TGCGCCAGCAGCTTTCAGACAGGTTTCCACGAGCAGTACTTC. Encoded protein: CASSFQTGFHEQYF.

This chain connects TRBV7-9 to TRBJ2-7; D remains ambiguous. This CDR3 is 11 amino acids long. Germline assignment: CDR1 SEHNR and CDR2 FQNEAQ (reference sequence). Trimming cost V 6 bases and J 1 base, with 4 bases left between them. The CDR3 nucleotides are TGTGCCAGCAGTCGTTCCTACGAGCAGTACTTC. Translating gives CASSRSYEQYF. Full variable domain (missing parts from reference TRBV7-9 and TRBJ2-7): DTGVSQNPRHKITKRGQNVTFRCDPISEHNRLYWYRQTLGQGPEFLTYFQNEAQLEKSRLLSDRFSAERPKGSFSTLEIQRTEQGDSAMYLCASSRSYEQYFGPGTRLTVT.

This rearrangement joins TRBV5-1 to TRBJ1-2; TRBD1 matches at 9 bases. Germline lookup yields CDR1 SGHRS and CDR2 YFSETQ. CDR3 length: 14 residues. J lost 5 bases, V lost 2 bases, and 4 bases had no gene match. This CDR3 is CASSLTGTGYGYTF. The CDR3 nucleotides read TGCGCCAGCAGCTTAACTGGGACAGGGTATGGCTACACCTTC.

The rearrangement joins TRBV18 to TRBJ1-3, with D hard to call. Germline lookup yields CDR1 KGHSH and CDR2 LQKENI. Trimming removed 3 bases at V and 4 bases at J, with 10 bases between. The CDR3 is 14 residues long. In DNA, the CDR3 is TGTGCCAGCTCACCTGCGAAAACCGGAAACACCATATATTTT. Amino acid sequence: CASSPAKTGNTIYF.